One sample yielded the 28 T cell receptor beta chains listed below, sequenced in a study of blood T cell repertoires in COVID-19. Profiled with immunoSEQ multiplex PCR; TCRdb holds only in-frame clones, not every one. The data contain roughly 100,000 clones, approximately 86% of them seen just once; the ten biggest clones take up roughly 5.6%. Sequencing was performed on peripheral blood. The receptors shown here come from a woman aged 45 to 65 with COVID-19, enrolled during active disease.

This clone showed up just a few times. The chain recombines TRBV12-3 or TRBV12-4 with TRBJ1-4; no definite D call. Trimming took 7 bases from V and 4 from J, leaving 10 bases between them. The CDR3 extends over 13 amino acids. The chain's CDR3 is CASTGQLNEKLFF. The CDR3 bases are TGTGCCAGCACTGGGCAGCTTAATGAAAAACTGTTTTTT.

Here the CDR3 DNA reads TGTGCCAGCAGCGTAGTTGAACACACAGATACGCAGTATTTT. Protein: CASSVVEHTDTQYF. The genes are TRBV9 and TRBJ2-3; D not resolved. CDR1 SGDLS and CDR2 YYNGEE come from the germline V gene. Deletions cut 0 bases from V and 2 bases from J, with 7 bases between. The CDR3 has 14 amino acids.

V usage is TRBV2 and J usage is TRBJ2-6; TRBD1 aligns across 7 bases. Germline CDR1 is SNHLY and CDR2 is FYNNEI. The CDR3 totals 15 residues. Losses at the gene ends were 9 bases for V and 1 base for J; bases not matched to a gene: 6. The CDR3 loop is CARGQPLSGANVLTF. DNA for the CDR3: TGTGCCAGGGGACAGCCCCTTTCTGGGGCCAACGTCCTGACTTTC.

This sequence joins TRBV19 and TRBJ1-1, with TRBD1 identical over 7 bases. The junction had 9 bases not matched to a gene; V was cut back by 2 bases and J by 0 bases. This CDR3 has 17 amino acids. Germline CDR1 is LNHDA and CDR2 is SQIVND (reference sequence). Here the CDR3 reads CASSIIRDRALNTEAFF. Here the CDR3 DNA reads TGTGCCAGTAGTATAATTCGGGACAGAGCCTTGAACACTGAAGCTTTCTTT.

The rearrangement uses TRBV27 and TRBJ1-6; D remains unclear. The V end was cut by 1 base, the J end by 9 bases, with 7 bases between. CDR3 size: 13 residues. Looked up from germline, CDR1 is MNHEY and CDR2 is SMNVEV (reference sequence). CDR3 DNA sequence: TGTGCCAGCAGTTTATTACTAATTTCACCCCTCCACTTT. Protein: CASSLLLISPLHF.

This chain uses TRBV6-5 with TRBJ1-3; TRBD1 aligns across 8 bases. CDR3 length equals 14 residues. From germline, CDR1 is MNHEY and CDR2 SVGAGI. V trimming: 6 bases; J trimming: 2 bases; junction bases outside the gene matches: 3. This chain's CDR3 is CASRTQGAGNTIYF. The CDR3 DNA follows: TGTGCCAGCAGGACACAGGGGGCTGGAAACACCATATATTTT.

The J gene is TRBJ1-1, the V gene TRBV19; 9 bases are shared with TRBD1. CDR1 and CDR2 (germline): LNHDA, SQIVND (reference sequence). The CDR3 spans 18 residues. V was pared by 7 bases and J by 4 bases, with 19 bases of the junction left unmatched. The CDR3 nucleotides read TGTGCCAGTATCTTCTCGAATACAGGGGGCGGACTGGGCACTGAAGCTTTCTTT. Its translation: CASIFSNTGGGLGTEAFF.

This clone was found once. The rearrangement joins TRBV5-1 to TRBJ2-3, with D maybe TRBD1 (6 bases). The CDR3 is 15 residues long. Germline V lookup: CDR1 SGHRS, CDR2 YFSETQ. Trimming took 7 bases from V and 1 from J, leaving 16 bases between them. CDR3 protein: CASCGGITGTDTQYF. DNA for the CDR3: TGCGCCAGCTGTGGGGGCATAACCGGCACAGATACGCAGTATTTT.

The chain combines TRBV6-5 with TRBJ1-3, with D perhaps TRBD1 (6 bases). The CDR3 has 15 residues. The V gene's germline CDR1 is MNHEY and CDR2 SVGAGI. Trimming took off 4 bases at V and 4 bases at J, with 14 bases between the two ends. CDR3 in DNA: TGTGCCAGCAGTTTTTCGGGGGGCCTCGGAAACACCATATATTTT. This codes for CASSFSGGLGNTIYF.

DNA of the CDR3: TGTGCCAGCTCACCAGGGGGGGCCATAGCCAAAAACATTCAGTACTTC. Translation: CASSPGGAIAKNIQYF. The chain is built from TRBV18 and TRBJ2-4, with a possible D match to TRBD2 (7 bases). The V gene's germline CDR1 is KGHSH and CDR2 LQKENI. Deletions cut 2 bases from V and 0 bases from J, with 11 bases between. The CDR3 length is 16 residues.

The chain links TRBV9 to TRBJ2-5; TRBD1 agrees at 7 bases. Trimming at V came to 3 bases and at J to 6 bases, leaving 5 bases not matched to a gene. CDR3 size: 13 residues. Looked up from germline, CDR1 is SGDLS and CDR2 is YYNGEE. CDR3 protein: CASSETGTQTQYF. The CDR3 coding sequence is TGTGCCAGCAGCGAGACAGGGACACAGACCCAGTACTTC.

The genes are TRBV7-9 and TRBJ1-1, with a tentative D call TRBD1 (6 bases). This CDR3 comprises 15 residues. Germline-derived CDR1 and CDR2 are SEHNR and FQNEAQ (reference sequence). V dropped 1 base and J dropped 10 bases, with 19 bases sitting between them. CDR3 DNA sequence: TGTGCCAGCAGCTTAGGTGTAGGGGGTAAGCAAGGAGCTTTCTTT. Protein sequence: CASSLGVGGKQGAFF.

This clone has just one count. The chain uses TRBV30 and TRBJ1-6; the D is unclear. Germline lookup yields CDR1 GTSNPN and CDR2 SVGIG (reference sequence). The CDR3 loop spans 12 amino acids. The V end lost 4 bases, the J end lost 7 bases, and 8 bases lay between the germline ends. The DNA for the CDR3 is TGTGCCTGGACCCCCGGGAATTCACCCCTCCACTTT. It is translated as CAWTPGNSPLHF.

The chain uses TRBV9 and TRBJ1-2, with D perhaps TRBD1 (6 bases). This CDR3 comprises 13 residues. V lost 1 base and J 6 bases, leaving 10 bases between the germline ends. Germline CDR1 and CDR2: SGDLS and YYNGEE. The CDR3 protein is CASSVFQGNGYTF. The CDR3 DNA sequence: TGTGCCAGCAGCGTATTCCAGGGGAATGGCTACACCTTC.

The rearrangement joins TRBV30 to TRBJ2-5, with 8 bases that match TRBD1. The germline V gene encodes CDR1 GTSNPN and CDR2 SVGIG (reference sequence). The trim removed 2 bases at V and 6 bases at J, leaving 5 bases unmatched. The CDR3 has 13 amino acids. CDR3 DNA sequence: TGTGCCTGGAGTACGACAGGGGAGAAGACCCAGTACTTC. Translating gives CAWSTTGEKTQYF.

The chain couples TRBV5-1 to TRBJ2-5; TRBD2 aligns across 7 bases. The CDR3 sequence is 15 residues long. J was trimmed by 1 base and V by 5 bases; bases with no gene match: 8. CDR1 and CDR2 (germline): SGHRS, YFSETQ. The CDR3 nucleotides read TGCGCCAGCAGTCCGAGGGAGGGCCTCCAAGAGACCCAGTACTTC. Its protein is CASSPREGLQETQYF.

This chain joins TRBV9 and TRBJ1-4, with 9 bases matching TRBD1. V lost 3 bases, J lost 4 bases, and 10 bases stayed unmatched. The CDR3 loop spans 17 amino acids. Germline loops: CDR1 SGDLS, CDR2 YYNGEE. CDR3 amino acids: CASSAQPTGGLNEKLFF. The CDR3 DNA sequence: TGTGCCAGCAGCGCCCAGCCCACAGGGGGCCTTAATGAAAAACTGTTTTTT.

The gene calls are TRBV7-8 and TRBJ2-7, with 8 bases lining up with TRBD1. Per germline, CDR1 SGHVS and CDR2 FQNEAQ. The CDR3 runs 13 residues. V shed 4 bases and J 6 bases; nucleotides not matched to a gene: 5. In DNA, the CDR3 is TGTGCCAGCAGCTCCTTGACAGGGGTCGAGCAGTACTTC. It is translated as CASSSLTGVEQYF.

V usage is TRBV10-3 and J usage is TRBJ2-7; a weak D match, TRBD1 (6 bases). This CDR3 has 15 residues. Trimming shortened V by 0 bases and J by 1 base, and 10 bases separated the two germline ends. Germline CDR1 ENHRY, CDR2 SYGVKD. Here the CDR3 reads CAISESMDSSYEQYF. The CDR3 DNA reads TGTGCCATCAGTGAGTCTATGGACAGTTCCTACGAGCAGTACTTC.

The chain is built from TRBV19 and TRBJ1-2; D ambiguous. The germline V gene has CDR1 LNHDA and CDR2 SQIVND (reference sequence). The CDR3 has 12 residues. Trimming took off 6 bases at V and 4 bases at J, with 9 bases between the two ends. CDR3 protein: CASSKTSYGYTF. The DNA for the CDR3 is TGTGCCAGTAGCAAAACAAGCTATGGCTACACCTTC.

The chain links TRBV3-1 (or the pseudogene TRBV3-2) to TRBJ2-3; 7 positions match TRBD2. With V trimmed by 4 bases and J by 6 bases, 13 bases remained unmatched. CDR1 and CDR2 (germline): LGHDT, YNNKEL (reference sequence). The CDR3 extends over 16 amino acids. This CDR3 reads CASSPSSGGSPDTQYF. CDR3 DNA: TGTGCCAGCAGCCCGAGTTCGGGGGGAAGTCCTGATACGCAGTATTTT.

The CDR3 sequence: CASSDGGPGYESGELFF. CDR3 bases: TGTGCCAGCAGTGACGGAGGGCCAGGCTACGAGTCCGGGGAGCTGTTTTTT. The chain has TRBV6-4 and TRBJ2-2; a possible D gene is TRBD2 (6 bases). V dropped 2 bases and J dropped 6 bases, with 19 bases sitting between them. The length of the CDR3 is 17 residues. The germline V gene encodes CDR1 MRHNA and CDR2 SNTAGT.

The V and J genes are TRBV19 and TRBJ2-7; 9 bases match TRBD1. This CDR3 region has 16 residues. CDR1 and CDR2 from the germline V gene are LNHDA and SQIVND (reference sequence). Losses at the gene ends were 10 bases for V and 2 bases for J; bases not matched to a gene: 15. The CDR3 DNA is TGTGCCACCTCCTCGGTAGACCGGGACAGGGCCTACGAGCAGTACTTC. Translating it yields CATSSVDRDRAYEQYF. The full variable domain, in which reference TRBV19 and TRBJ2-7 provide the parts outside the CDR3, is DGGITQSPKYLFRKEGQNVTLSCEQNLNHDAMYWYRQDPGQGLRLIYYSQIVNDFQKGDIAEGYSVSREKKESFPLTVTSAQKNPTAFYLCATSSVDRDRAYEQYFGPGTRLTVT.

This clone was picked up one time. J is TRBJ2-2 and V is TRBV5-4, with unresolved D. The CDR3 is made up of 16 amino acids. Trimming stripped 0 bases from V and 1 base from J, with 10 bases between. The germline CDR1 and CDR2 sequences are SGHNT and YYREEE (reference sequence). The DNA of the CDR3 is TGTGCCAGCAGCTTGGCTGGCTCCCTGAACACCGGGGAGCTGTTTTTT. The encoded protein is CASSLAGSLNTGELFF.

This chain links TRBV5-4 with TRBJ2-5; TRBD2 might be the D (5 bases). Germline CDR1 is SGHNT and CDR2 is YYREEE (reference sequence). This CDR3 comprises 14 residues. Trimming pared 2 bases from V and 1 base from J, leaving 9 bases between. The CDR3 loop is CASSLGLGQETQYF. The CDR3 nucleotides read TGTGCCAGCAGCTTAGGACTGGGCCAAGAGACCCAGTACTTC. The full variable domain, in which reference TRBV5-4 and TRBJ2-5 provide the parts outside the CDR3, is ETGVTQSPTHLIKTRGQQVTLRCSSQSGHNTVSWYQQALGQGPQFIFQYYREEENGRGNFPPRFSGLQFPNYSSELNVNALELDDSALYLCASSLGLGQETQYFGPGTRLLVL.

This clone was observed a single time. V usage is TRBV21-1 and J usage is TRBJ2-3; TRBD2 reflects the table's D call only, with no check against the DNA. TRBV21-1 is a listed pseudogene. CDR3 length equals 17 residues. The CDR3 reads CASSKSTSGGDTDTQYF. The CDR3 nucleotides read TGTGCCAGCAGCAAAAGCACTAGCGGGGGGGACACAGATACGCAGTATTTT.

V gene TRBV5-1 combines with J gene TRBJ1-1; 9 bases are a match to TRBD1. After removal of 4 bases from V and 4 bases from J, the junction contained 8 bases not matched to a gene. The CDR3 runs to 15 residues. Germline loops: CDR1 SGHRS, CDR2 YFSETQ. The CDR3 sequence is CASSPRTGDGTEAFF. In nucleotides, the CDR3 is TGCGCCAGCAGCCCCCGGACAGGGGATGGCACTGAAGCTTTCTTT.

The V gene is TRBV19, the J gene TRBJ2-2; 9 positions match TRBD1. Germline V CDR1 and CDR2: LNHDA, SQIVND (reference sequence). The CDR3 length is 15 residues. The junction had 10 bases not matched to a gene; V was cut back by 9 bases and J by 5 bases. The CDR3, as DNA: TGTGCCAGCCGTGGACAGGGGATGGAGACCGGGGAGCTGTTTTTT. Amino acids: CASRGQGMETGELFF.